This record concerns one T cell receptor (beta chain) sequence. In the study's own analysis: Counts of nucleated cells, estimated from reference gene primer amplification, were obtained. TCRdb's table, derived via immunoSEQ multiplex PCR, lists solely in-frame clones and lacks some. The V and J calls and clone size come from that table; D and trimming were worked out from the DNA. The sample has 280,000 or so clones; about 88% are singletons. CDR3 length: 15 residues. The junction had 3 bases not matched to a gene; V was cut back by 4 bases and J by 7 bases. Germline assignment: CDR1 MNHEY and CDR2 SVGAGI. The data belong to a study of blood T cell repertoires in COVID-19.

Material: peripheral blood. The receptor's source is a woman aged 55-69 years with acute or convalescent COVID-19. The V call is TRBV6-5, the J call TRBJ2-1; 14 nucleotides line up with TRBD2. CDR3 nucleotides: TGTGCCAGCAGTTCCGGGACTAGCGGGAGTAATGAGCAGTTCTTC. It translates to CASSSGTSGSNEQFF.